This T cell receptor (beta chain) was identified in a study of shared clonotypes between healthy human individuals. General study findings and limits: Memory subsets generally showed smaller estimated richness than naive subsets did.

With 5 bases removed from V and 1 base from J, the gap between germline ends came to 8 bases. CDR1 and CDR2 (germline): MNHNS, SASEGT. CDR3 length equals 13 residues. Assay used: immunoSEQ multiplex PCR; TCRdb lists only in-frame clones, some missing. Of 2 million to 2.5 million clones listed, around 95% are singletons. Worth noting for this clone: What it recognizes is unknown.

Sequenced: naive CD4+ T cells sorted from blood. The subset denotes: CD45RA+ positively selected. This TCR came from a young man in good health. The chain carries TRBV6-1 and TRBJ2-5; D gene ambiguous. CDR3 nucleotides: TGTGCCAGCAGTCAGCCCTCCCAAGAGACCCAGTACTTC. Amino acids: CASSQPSQETQYF.